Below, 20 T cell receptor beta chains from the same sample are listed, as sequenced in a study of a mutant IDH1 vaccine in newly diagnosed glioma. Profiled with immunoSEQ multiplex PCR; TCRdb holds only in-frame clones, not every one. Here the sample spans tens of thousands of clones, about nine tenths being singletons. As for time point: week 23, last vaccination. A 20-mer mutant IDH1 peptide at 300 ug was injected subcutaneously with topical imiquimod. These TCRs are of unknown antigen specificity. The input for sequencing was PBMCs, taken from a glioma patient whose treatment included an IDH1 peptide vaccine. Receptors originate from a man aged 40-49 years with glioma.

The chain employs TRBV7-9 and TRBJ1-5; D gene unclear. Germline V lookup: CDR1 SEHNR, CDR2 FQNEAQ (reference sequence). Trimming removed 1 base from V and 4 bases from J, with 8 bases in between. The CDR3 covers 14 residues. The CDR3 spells CASSLDGWNQPQHF. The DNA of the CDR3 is TGTGCCAGCAGCTTAGATGGGTGGAATCAGCCCCAGCATTTT.

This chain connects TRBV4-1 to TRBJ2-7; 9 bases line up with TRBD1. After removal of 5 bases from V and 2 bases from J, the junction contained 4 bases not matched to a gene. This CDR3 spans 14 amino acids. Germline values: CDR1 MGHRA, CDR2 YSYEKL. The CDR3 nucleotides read TGCGCCAGCAGCGAGACAGGGGGGGCCTACGAGCAGTACTTC. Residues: CASSETGGAYEQYF.

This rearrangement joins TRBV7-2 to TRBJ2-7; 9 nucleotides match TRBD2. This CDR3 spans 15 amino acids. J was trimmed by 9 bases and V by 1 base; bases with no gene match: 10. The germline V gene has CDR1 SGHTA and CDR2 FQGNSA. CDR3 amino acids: CASSLVGAGGRGQYF. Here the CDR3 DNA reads TGTGCCAGCAGCTTAGTGGGCGCGGGAGGGCGAGGGCAGTACTTC.

The CDR3 region is CASSFIGGEEQYF. The CDR3 DNA follows: TGCGCCAGCAGCTTTATTGGGGGTGAGGAGCAGTACTTC. The rearrangement links TRBV5-1 to TRBJ2-7, with D perhaps matching TRBD1 or TRBD2 (5 bases each). Germline assignment: CDR1 SGHRS and CDR2 YFSETQ. There are 13 residues in the CDR3. With 2 bases removed from V and 7 bases from J, the gap between germline ends came to 13 bases. Using reference TRBV5-1 and TRBJ2-7 for the parts outside the CDR3, the full variable domain is KAGVTQTPRYLIKTRGQQVTLSCSPISGHRSVSWYQQTPGQGLQFLFEYFSETQRNKGNFPGRFSGRQFSNSRSEMNVSTLELGDSALYLCASSFIGGEEQYFGPGTRLTVT.

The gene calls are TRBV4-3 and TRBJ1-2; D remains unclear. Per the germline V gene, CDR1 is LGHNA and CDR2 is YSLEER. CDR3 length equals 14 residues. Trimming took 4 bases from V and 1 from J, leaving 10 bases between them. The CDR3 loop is CASSPEPRNYGYTF. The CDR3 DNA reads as TGCGCCAGCAGCCCGGAACCACGTAACTATGGCTACACCTTC.

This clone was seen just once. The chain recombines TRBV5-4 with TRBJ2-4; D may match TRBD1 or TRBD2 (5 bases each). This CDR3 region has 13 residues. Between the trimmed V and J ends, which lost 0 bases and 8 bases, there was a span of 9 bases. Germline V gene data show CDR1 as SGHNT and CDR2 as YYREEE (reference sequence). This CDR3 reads CASSLGGTDIQYF. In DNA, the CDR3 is TGTGCCAGCAGCTTGGGGGGGACGGACATTCAGTACTTC.

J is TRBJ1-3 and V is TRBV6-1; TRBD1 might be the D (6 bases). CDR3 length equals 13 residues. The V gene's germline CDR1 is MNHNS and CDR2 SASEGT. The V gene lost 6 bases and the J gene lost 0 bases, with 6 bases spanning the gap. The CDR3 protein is CASRDSSGNTIYF. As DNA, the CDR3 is TGTGCCAGCAGGGACAGCTCTGGAAACACCATATATTTT.

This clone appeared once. CDR3 loop: CASSLSGNNEQFF. DNA for the CDR3: TGTGCCAGTAGTCTTAGCGGTAACAATGAGCAGTTCTTC. The J gene is TRBJ2-1, the V gene TRBV19, with a possible D match to TRBD2 (6 bases). The germline V and J ends were trimmed by 5 bases and 5 bases, with 10 bases remaining between them. CDR1 is LNHDA and CDR2 is SQIVND in the germline V gene (reference sequence). CDR3 length equals 13 residues. Together with reference TRBV19 and TRBJ2-1, the CDR3 gives the full variable domain: DGGITQSPKYLFRKEGQNVTLSCEQNLNHDAMYWYRQDPGQGLRLIYYSQIVNDFQKGDIAEGYSVSREKKESFPLTVTSAQKNPTAFYLCASSLSGNNEQFFGPGTRLTVL.

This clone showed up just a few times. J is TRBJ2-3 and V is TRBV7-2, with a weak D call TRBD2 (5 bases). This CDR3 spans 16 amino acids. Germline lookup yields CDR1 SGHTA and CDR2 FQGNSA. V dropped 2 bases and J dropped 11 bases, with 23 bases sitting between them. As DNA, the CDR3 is TGTGCCAGCAGCTTAAGTCAAAAGAGAGCTGCGGGCGAGCAGTATTTT. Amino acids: CASSLSQKRAAGEQYF.

CDR3 DNA: TGTGCCAGCAGCTTATTCGGGGGAGAGACCCAGTACTTC. Protein: CASSLFGGETQYF. This chain links TRBV11-2 with TRBJ2-5; possibly TRBD2 for D (6 bases). This CDR3 is 13 amino acids long. The germline CDR1 and CDR2 sequences are SGHAT and FQNNGV. Trimming stripped 2 bases from V and 4 bases from J, with 8 bases between.

The CDR3 nucleotides read TGTGCCAGCAGTTACTCGGAGTCAACTAATGAAAAACTGTTTTTT. Amino acids: CASSYSESTNEKLFF. The chain has TRBV6-5 and TRBJ1-4; D ambiguous. The V gene lost 0 bases and the J gene lost 0 bases, with 5 bases spanning the gap. This CDR3 spans 15 amino acids. Germline V lookup: CDR1 MNHEY, CDR2 SVGAGI.

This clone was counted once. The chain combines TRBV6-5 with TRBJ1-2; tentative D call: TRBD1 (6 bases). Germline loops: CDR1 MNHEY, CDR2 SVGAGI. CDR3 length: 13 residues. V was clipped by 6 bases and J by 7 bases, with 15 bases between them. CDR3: CASSQSGVRGYTF. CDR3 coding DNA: TGTGCCAGCAGCCAATCAGGGGTTCGTGGCTACACCTTC.

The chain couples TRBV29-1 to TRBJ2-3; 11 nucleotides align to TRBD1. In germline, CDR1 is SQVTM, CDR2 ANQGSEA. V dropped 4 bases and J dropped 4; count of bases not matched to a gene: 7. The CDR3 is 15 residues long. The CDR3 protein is CSVGSPGQGADTQYF. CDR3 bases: TGCAGCGTTGGATCTCCGGGACAGGGGGCAGATACGCAGTATTTT.

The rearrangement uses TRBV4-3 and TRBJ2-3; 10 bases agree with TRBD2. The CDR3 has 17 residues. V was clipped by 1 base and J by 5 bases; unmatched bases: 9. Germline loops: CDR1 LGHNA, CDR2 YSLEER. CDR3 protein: CASSQARAGGPGDTQYF. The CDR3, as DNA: TGCGCCAGCAGCCAAGCTCGAGCGGGAGGGCCGGGAGATACGCAGTATTTT.

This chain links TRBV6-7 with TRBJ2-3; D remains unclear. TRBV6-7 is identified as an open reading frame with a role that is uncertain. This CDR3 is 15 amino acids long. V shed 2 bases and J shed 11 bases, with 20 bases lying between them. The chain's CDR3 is CASSYLGIQTRRQYF. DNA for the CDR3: TGTGCCAGCAGTTACCTCGGAATCCAGACACGCAGGCAGTATTTT.

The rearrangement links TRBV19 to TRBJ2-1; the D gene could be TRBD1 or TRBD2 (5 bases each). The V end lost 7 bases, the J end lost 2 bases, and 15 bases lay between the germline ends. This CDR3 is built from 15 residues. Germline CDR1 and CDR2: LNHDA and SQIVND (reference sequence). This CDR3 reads CASTSSRGPYNEQFF. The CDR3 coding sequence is TGTGCCAGTACCTCGAGTAGGGGACCCTACAATGAGCAGTTCTTC.

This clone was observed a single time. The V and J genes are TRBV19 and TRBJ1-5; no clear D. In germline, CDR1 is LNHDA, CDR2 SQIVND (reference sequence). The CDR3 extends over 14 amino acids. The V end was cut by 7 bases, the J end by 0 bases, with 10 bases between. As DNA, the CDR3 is TGTGCCAGTAATATCCTCTATAGCAATCAGCCCCAGCATTTT. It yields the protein CASNILYSNQPQHF.

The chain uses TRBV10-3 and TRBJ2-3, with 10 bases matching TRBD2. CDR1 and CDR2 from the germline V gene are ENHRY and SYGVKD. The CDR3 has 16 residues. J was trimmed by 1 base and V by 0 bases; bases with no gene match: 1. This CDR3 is CAISESLAGGTDTQYF. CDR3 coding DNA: TGTGCCATCAGTGAGTCCCTAGCGGGGGGCACAGATACGCAGTATTTT.

The CDR3 DNA is TGTGCCAGCAGTCGGGCGGGAGCTGGGGACTACGAGCAGTACTTC. Translated, it gives CASSRAGAGDYEQYF. The V call is TRBV27, the J call TRBJ2-7; TRBD2 aligns across 7 bases. Trimming cost V 5 bases and J 3 bases; bases outside gene matches: 10. The germline gives CDR1 MNHEY, CDR2 SMNVEV (reference sequence). CDR3 length: 15 amino acids.

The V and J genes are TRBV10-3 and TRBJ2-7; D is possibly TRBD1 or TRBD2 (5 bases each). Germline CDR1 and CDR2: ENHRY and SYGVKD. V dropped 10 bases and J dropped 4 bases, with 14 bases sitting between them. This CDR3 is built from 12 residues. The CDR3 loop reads CASRDQRYEQYF. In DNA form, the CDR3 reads TGTGCCAGCCGGGACCAACGTTACGAGCAGTACTTC.